This TCR beta chain was found in a study of T cell repertoires in cytomegalovirus infection. The wider study: Recently identified HLA-C-restricted CMV epitopes and well-studied HLA-B-restricted CMV epitopes were used by the study. Both CMV infection and a matching HLA type were indicated by public TCR beta signatures. Study results and caveats: Totalled public TCR beta family frequency picked out people who carried CMV plus the relevant HLA. In two of eight donors, the top clonotype was HLA-C-restricted CMV-specific.

TCRdb redid the calling of the reads with MiXCR, one entry per CDR3 protein. The sample lists 380,000 or so distinct CDR3 sequences; about 34% were seen once. The V gene's germline CDR1 is SGHAT and CDR2 FQNNGV. The CDR3 sequence is 16 residues long. With V trimmed by 4 bases and J by 0 bases, 5 bases remained unmatched. To note about this clonotype: Its cognate antigen is unknown.

The sequences come from cultured PBMCs, collected from culture after CMV antigen stimulation. The TCR sequence derives from a human donor in good health (CMV status not recorded). Some clones in this sample may be carry-over from other donors' samples. This chain links TRBV11-2 with TRBJ1-3; 8 bases agree with TRBD1. Here the CDR3 DNA reads TGTGCCAGCAGCTCGAGGACAGGGACCTCTGGAAACACCATATATTTT. Translated, it gives CASSSRTGTSGNTIYF.